The clone carrying this T cell receptor beta chain was recorded at least ten times. Its specificity is unknown. The record originates from a study of identical twins. TCRdb re-analysed the 5' RACE reads in MiXCR, keeping a single row per CDR3 protein. Among approximately 410,000 distinct CDR3 sequences listed, about a fifth were seen once. Study-wide results and limits: Insertions ran lower in abundant cord blood beta clonotypes, though not in memory repertoires. Excess sharing between twins was weaker in beta out-of-frame sequences. The study drew conclusions from cross-sectional statistical analysis, not from following the same donors.

This receptor was obtained from a middle-aged man in good health. Sequencing was performed on naive T cells sorted from blood.

The CDR3 DNA reads as TGTGCCAGCAGCCGAGACAGGGTTGGCTATGGCTACACCTTC. Translated: CASSRDRVGYGYTF. The genes are TRBV6-1 and TRBJ1-2; 7 bases line up with TRBD1. V shed 6 bases and J 4 bases; nucleotides not matched to a gene: 8. CDR1 MNHNS and CDR2 SASEGT come from the germline V gene. The CDR3 totals 14 residues.